This T cell receptor beta chain was sequenced for a study of T cell repertoires in cytomegalovirus infection. TCRdb analysed the reads with MiXCR anew, one entry per CDR3 protein. The sample includes around 450,000 distinct CDR3 sequences, approximately 32% of them seen just once. The CDR3 is made up of 15 amino acids. V was pared by 4 bases and J by 0 bases, with 13 bases between. In germline, CDR1 is SGHNT, CDR2 YYREEE (reference sequence). The chain recombines TRBV5-4 with TRBJ2-5, with D uncertain. This receptor was obtained from a human donor in good health (CMV status not recorded). Some clones in this sample may be carry-over from other donors' samples. The sequenced material came from PBMCs. The CDR3 coding sequence is TGTGCCAGCAGCCCACCCCCACCGGACCAAGAGACCCAGTACTTC. Residues: CASSPPPPDQETQYF.